These T cell receptor beta chains were read from a single sample in a study of blood T cell repertoires in COVID-19. The method was immunoSEQ multiplex PCR; TCRdb's version includes in-frame clones alone and lacks a portion of them. This table holds roughly 210,000 clones, roughly 84% found once. Sequencing was done on a sample of PBMCs or T cells enriched from blood (not recorded which). These receptors were collected from a young man in a cohort exposed to, infected with or recovered from COVID-19 (not recorded which). The CDR3 runs from the conserved cysteine through the conserved F or W. The D gene is left open where the match is weak. Expanded clones are given a class, and other clones once, few, many or no size at all.

size	V	J	D	DNA	CDR3
once	TRBV7-2	TRBJ2-1	TRBD1	TGTGCCAGCATACGGACAGGGGACAACAATGAGCAGTTCTTC	CASIRTGDNNEQFF
.	TRBV24-1	TRBJ1-1	.	TGTGCCACCAGTGGGGGGCGGCTAGACACTGAAGCTTTCTTT	CATSGGRLDTEAFF
.	TRBV28	TRBJ2-7	TRBD2	TGTGCCAGCAGTTTATTCGGCAGAATGGGGGCGGGGGGCTCCTACGAGCAGTACTTC	CASSLFGRMGAGGSYEQYF
.	TRBV3-1/TRBV3-2	TRBJ1-1	.	TGTGCCAGCAGCCACCAGGCCACTGAAGCTTTCTTT	CASSHQATEAFF
.	TRBV10-2	TRBJ1-4	.	TGCGCCAGCAAACAGGGACCTAATGAAAAACTGTTTTTT	CASKQGPNEKLFF
once	TRBV7-9	TRBJ1-3	.	TGTGCCAGCAGCCCCCCAGGGGTGATGACTGGAAACACCATATATTTT	CASSPPGVMTGNTIYF
.	TRBV6-5	TRBJ1-2	TRBD1	TGTGCCAGCGGACGTCCCGGGACAGGGGACTATGGCTACACCTTC	CASGRPGTGDYGYTF
.	TRBV6-5	TRBJ1-2	.	TGTGCCAGCAGACTGGACGGGAACTACTATGGCTACACCTTC	CASRLDGNYYGYTF
few	TRBV4-2	TRBJ1-6	TRBD1	TGTGCCAGCAGCTTCGGACAGGGCGGGCCACCCCTCCACTTT	CASSFGQGGPPLHF
.	TRBV28	TRBJ1-6	TRBD1	TGTGCCAGCAGACGAACACAGGGGGTAGTGTCACCCCTCCACTTT	CASRRTQGVVSPLHF
few	TRBV2	TRBJ1-1	.	TGTGCCAGCATCTTCGGGCAGGGGCGCACTGAAGCTTTCTTT	CASIFGQGRTEAFF
.	TRBV7-2	TRBJ2-3	TRBD2	TGTGCCAGCAGCTTAGCGCGGGAGGTGGGGACAGATACGCAGTATTTT	CASSLAREVGTDTQYF
.	TRBV19	TRBJ2-1	TRBD2	TGTGCCAGTAGTATCGGTCTTAGCGGCCCGGGGGGAAATGAGCAGTTCTTC	CASSIGLSGPGGNEQFF